The 30 T cell receptor beta chains given below trace back to one sample, sequenced in a study of blood T cell repertoires in COVID-19. TCRdb keeps only in-frame clones here, not all; method: immunoSEQ multiplex PCR. The repertoire holds around 160,000 clones, roughly 80% seen once, with 7.5% to 9.5% in the top ten. The specimen was peripheral blood. These receptors all come from a human donor with acute or convalescent COVID-19. The donor label of this sample is uncertain.

The V call is TRBV24-1, the J call TRBJ1-2; D is perhaps TRBD1 (5 bases). V was pared by 4 bases and J by 2 bases, with 10 bases between. CDR1 is KGHDR, CDR2 SFDVKD, per germline. This CDR3 is built from 14 residues. The chain's CDR3 is CATSERQLNYGYTF. The DNA for the CDR3 is TGTGCCACCAGTGAAAGACAGCTGAACTATGGCTACACCTTC.

This chain links TRBV13 with TRBJ2-1; 8 bases match TRBD1. The ends lost 0 bases at V and 1 base at J; junction bases unmatched: 2. The germline V gene encodes CDR1 PRHDT and CDR2 FYEKMQ (reference sequence). CDR3 length: 16 residues. CDR3 amino acids: CASSLGQGESYNEQFF. CDR3 in DNA: TGTGCCAGCAGCTTAGGACAGGGGGAGTCCTACAATGAGCAGTTCTTC. The full variable domain, its missing parts supplied by reference TRBV13 and TRBJ2-1, is AAGVIQSPRHLIKEKRETATLKCYPIPRHDTVYWYQQGPGQDPQFLISFYEKMQSDKGSIPDRFSAQQFSDYHSELNMSSLELGDSALYFCASSLGQGESYNEQFFGPGTRLTVL.

The V gene is TRBV9, the J gene TRBJ1-3; a weak D match, TRBD1 (5 bases). This CDR3 spans 15 amino acids. V lost 4 bases and J lost 4, with 15 bases in between. The germline V gene encodes CDR1 SGDLS and CDR2 YYNGEE. CDR3 region: CASSFSQGTGNTIYF. The DNA of the CDR3 is TGTGCCAGCAGCTTTTCCCAGGGTACCGGAAACACCATATATTTT.

The rearrangement joins TRBV1 to TRBJ1-2; TRBD1 reflects the table's D call only, with no check against the DNA. TRBV1 is marked as a pseudogene. The CDR3 contains 17 residues. The CDR3, as DNA: TGCACCAGCAGCCTACCCGGCCAGGATCGAGATAACTATGGCTACACCTTC. Its translation: CTSSLPGQDRDNYGYTF.

The chain has TRBV2 and TRBJ1-2; D is perhaps TRBD1 (6 bases). This CDR3 has 13 amino acids. Germline CDR1 SNHLY, CDR2 FYNNEI. With 7 bases removed from V and 4 bases from J, the gap between germline ends came to 13 bases. The CDR3 region has the DNA TGTGCCAGCACCTTGGGAGGGGGCTATGGCTACACCTTC. This gives the protein CASTLGGGYGYTF.

The V gene is TRBV4-2, the J gene TRBJ1-1; D is possibly TRBD1 (6 bases). From germline, CDR1 is LGHNA and CDR2 YNFKEQ. V was trimmed by 5 bases and J by 4 bases, leaving 14 bases between them. The CDR3 is 14 amino acids. The CDR3 is CASSSFQGSTEAFF. As DNA, the CDR3 is TGTGCCAGCAGCTCATTTCAGGGGAGCACTGAAGCTTTCTTT.

This clone has only one observation. The rearrangement links TRBV5-1 to TRBJ2-3; possibly TRBD1 for D (7 bases). The germline V and J ends were trimmed by 6 bases and 3 bases, with 17 bases remaining between them. Germline CDR1 reads SGHRS; CDR2 reads YFSETQ. The CDR3 is 15 residues long. The CDR3 spells CASTWGSGGTDTQYF. The CDR3, as DNA: TGCGCCAGCACATGGGGATCAGGGGGGACAGATACGCAGTATTTT.

This chain joins TRBV5-1 and TRBJ1-6; D ambiguous. V was cut by 5 bases and J by 0 bases, with 9 bases left in between. CDR3 size: 15 residues. Germline CDR1 and CDR2: SGHRS and YFSETQ. For the CDR3, the DNA is TGCGCCAGCAGAGGCGGTAGCTCCTATAATTCACCCCTCCACTTT. Protein sequence: CASRGGSSYNSPLHF.

CDR3: CASSQGQGSGYTF. CDR3 coding DNA: TGTGCCAGCTCACAGGGACAGGGAAGCGGCTACACCTTC. The rearrangement uses TRBV18 and TRBJ1-2; 9 bases align to TRBD1. Germline CDR1 KGHSH, CDR2 LQKENI. V shed 4 bases, J shed 8 bases, and the junction held 5 bases outside the gene matches. This CDR3 comprises 13 residues.

The count of this clone is one. The genes are TRBV6-5 and TRBJ1-6; 8 bases are a match to TRBD1. In germline, CDR1 is MNHEY, CDR2 SVGAGI. CDR3 length: 14 residues. V lost 5 bases and J lost 8; bases outside the gene matches: 5. CDR3 loop: CASSRQGMDSPLHF. The CDR3, as DNA: TGTGCCAGCAGTCGACAGGGGATGGATTCACCCCTCCACTTT.

The chain has TRBV5-6 and TRBJ2-1, with 9 bases identical to TRBD2. The length of the CDR3 is 14 residues. The V gene's germline CDR1 is SGHDT and CDR2 YYEEEE. After removal of 3 bases from V and 6 bases from J, the junction contained 4 bases not matched to a gene. The CDR3 is CASSWGLAGNEQFF. DNA for the CDR3: TGTGCCAGCAGCTGGGGACTAGCTGGCAATGAGCAGTTCTTC.

The genes are TRBV2 and TRBJ2-7; TRBD1 matches at 8 bases. This CDR3 is 13 amino acids long. The germline CDR1 and CDR2 sequences are SNHLY and FYNNEI. Trimming at V came to 10 bases and at J to 5 bases, leaving 10 bases not matched to a gene. Here the CDR3 DNA reads TGTGCCACCTCAGAGACAGGGGCGAACGAGCAGTACTTC. This encodes CATSETGANEQYF.

This clone was recorded a few times. The rearrangement uses TRBV5-6 and TRBJ2-7, with TRBD1 matching 8 bases. Germline-derived CDR1 and CDR2 are SGHDT and YYEEEE. The CDR3 covers 14 residues. V shed 3 bases, J shed 4 bases, and the junction held 6 bases outside the gene matches. In DNA form, the CDR3 reads TGTGCCAGCAGCTCGTACAGGGGGGCTTACGAGCAGTACTTC. Amino acids: CASSSYRGAYEQYF.

This chain links TRBV3-1 (or the pseudogene TRBV3-2) with TRBJ1-2; D might be TRBD1 (5 bases). The CDR3 spans 15 residues. Trimming took off 4 bases at V and 8 bases at J, with 20 bases between the two ends. Germline V gene lookup returns CDR1 LGHDT and CDR2 YNNKEL (reference sequence). The CDR3 region is CASSLLGGRGRGYTF. DNA for the CDR3: TGTGCCAGCAGCCTGCTCGGAGGGCGGGGCCGGGGCTACACCTTC.

This clone is a singleton in its sample. The rearrangement joins TRBV11-3 to TRBJ2-5; a weak D match, TRBD2 (7 bases). The CDR3 runs 13 residues. Germline loops: CDR1 SGHNT, CDR2 YENEEA. Trimming removed 8 bases from V and 8 bases from J, with 18 bases in between. The CDR3 nucleotides read TGTGCCAGCTCGACGGGGGGCGATCGAACCCAGTACTTC. Its translation is CASSTGGDRTQYF.

V is TRBV5-1 and J is TRBJ2-3; D possibly corresponds to TRBD1 (6 bases). V was cut by 5 bases and J by 6 bases, with 10 bases left in between. The CDR3 runs 12 residues. Germline V gives CDR1 SGHRS, CDR2 YFSETQ. The CDR3 loop is CASSFTGDTQYF. Written as DNA, the CDR3 is TGCGCCAGCAGTTTTACAGGGGATACGCAGTATTTT.

This clone has just a few counts. V and J are TRBV11-1 and TRBJ2-3; no definite D call. This CDR3 comprises 14 residues. Germline V gene sequence: CDR1 SGHAT, CDR2 FQDESV (reference sequence). V lost 0 bases, J lost 2 bases, and 6 bases lay in between. CDR3 sequence reads: CASSLAIPTDTQYF. The CDR3 DNA reads as TGTGCCAGCAGCTTAGCTATTCCCACAGATACGCAGTATTTT.

The genes are TRBV29-1 and TRBJ2-7; 7 bases are shared with TRBD2. This CDR3 spans 15 amino acids. The ends lost 4 bases at V and 0 bases at J; junction bases unmatched: 9. Germline CDR1 and CDR2: SQVTM and ANQGSEA. CDR3 DNA sequence: TGCAGCGTTGTGTCTGCGGGGGTCCACTCCTACGAGCAGTACTTC. Its translation is CSVVSAGVHSYEQYF.

The chain has TRBV13 and TRBJ2-7, with a tentative D call TRBD1 (6 bases). V was pared by 6 bases and J by 2 bases, with 11 bases between. The CDR3 covers 13 residues. CDR1 is PRHDT and CDR2 is FYEKMQ in the germline V gene (reference sequence). The CDR3 spells CASRVGTTYEQYV. The CDR3 region has the DNA TGTGCCAGCAGAGTAGGGACAACCTACGAGCAGTACGTC.

In its sample, this clone was seen a few times. The chain is built from TRBV14 and TRBJ1-1; no firm D call. The CDR3 covers 16 residues. Deletions cut 4 bases from V and 0 bases from J, with 15 bases between. Germline CDR1 is SGHDN and CDR2 is FVKESK. In DNA form, the CDR3 reads TGTGCCAGCAGCCTTCTGAGGGATGTCTTGAACACTGAAGCTTTCTTT. Translated, it gives CASSLLRDVLNTEAFF. The full variable domain, its missing parts supplied by reference TRBV14 and TRBJ1-1, is EAGVTQFPSHSVIEKGQTVTLRCDPISGHDNLYWYRRVMGKEIKFLLHFVKESKQDESGMPNNRFLAERTGGTYSTLKVQPAELEDSGVYFCASSLLRDVLNTEAFFGQGTRLTVV.

The chain has TRBV11-2 and TRBJ1-5; D is ambiguous. CDR3 length: 13 residues. Germline lookup yields CDR1 SGHAT and CDR2 FQNNGV. The ends were cut back, 3 bases at V and 8 bases at J, with 11 bases in the middle. The CDR3, as DNA: TGTGCCAGCAGCTTGGAGGCCGGGAAGCCCCAGCATTTT. It codes for CASSLEAGKPQHF. Drawing the rest from reference TRBV11-2 and TRBJ1-5, the complete variable domain is EAGVAQSPRYKIIEKRQSVAFWCNPISGHATLYWYQQILGQGPKLLIQFQNNGVVDDSQLPKDRFSAERLKGVDSTLKIQPAKLEDSAVYLCASSLEAGKPQHFGDGTRLSIL.

The rearrangement uses TRBV11-2 and TRBJ1-1; a possible D gene is TRBD1 (6 bases). There are 15 residues in the CDR3. The V end was cut by 3 bases, the J end by 1 base, with 12 bases between. The germline V gene has CDR1 SGHAT and CDR2 FQNNGV. For the CDR3, the DNA is TGTGCCAGCAGCTTTGGGGGCTCCAAGAACACTGAAGCTTTCTTT. This gives the protein CASSFGGSKNTEAFF.

CDR3 nucleotides: TGTGCCACCAGTGATTTGGCACTAGCTAGCAATGAGCAGTTCTTC. It translates to CATSDLALASNEQFF. The rearrangement uses TRBV24-1 and TRBJ2-1; D perhaps matches TRBD2 (6 bases). CDR1 and CDR2 (germline): KGHDR, SFDVKD. The CDR3 covers 15 residues. The V and J ends lost 0 bases and 6 bases respectively, with 11 bases between them.

The genes are TRBV6-5 and TRBJ2-5; 7 nucleotides line up with TRBD2. CDR3 length: 14 amino acids. V lost 7 bases, J lost 1 base, and 6 bases stayed unmatched. Per the germline V gene, CDR1 is MNHEY and CDR2 is SVGAGI. CDR3 loop: CASNPGLLQETQYF. In DNA form, the CDR3 reads TGTGCCAGCAATCCGGGACTACTCCAAGAGACCCAGTACTTC.

The chain has TRBV19 and TRBJ1-2, with D possibly matching TRBD1 (6 bases). The V end lost 5 bases, the J end lost 1 base, and 20 bases lay between the germline ends. The CDR3 has 17 amino acids. Germline values: CDR1 LNHDA, CDR2 SQIVND (reference sequence). As DNA, the CDR3 is TGTGCCAGTAGTCGTCCCTCTCTTAAGGACAGTAACTATGGCTACACCTTC. Protein sequence: CASSRPSLKDSNYGYTF. The full variable domain, its missing parts supplied by reference TRBV19 and TRBJ1-2, is DGGITQSPKYLFRKEGQNVTLSCEQNLNHDAMYWYRQDPGQGLRLIYYSQIVNDFQKGDIAEGYSVSREKKESFPLTVTSAQKNPTAFYLCASSRPSLKDSNYGYTFGSGTRLTVV.

This clone was found once. The rearrangement uses TRBV5-6 and TRBJ1-6, with D perhaps matching TRBD1 (5 bases). V gave up 4 bases and J gave up 6 bases, with 17 bases separating them. The germline CDR1 and CDR2 sequences are SGHDT and YYEEEE. This CDR3 spans 16 amino acids. CDR3: CASSRSREAANSPLHF. The CDR3 DNA is TGTGCCAGCAGCCGTTCCAGGGAGGCAGCTAATTCACCCCTCCACTTT.

The chain joins TRBV4-2 to TRBJ2-7; TRBD1 matches 8 bases. Germline V gene lookup returns CDR1 LGHNA and CDR2 YNFKEQ. The CDR3 sequence is 14 residues long. The trim removed 4 bases at V and 0 bases at J, leaving 2 bases unmatched. The CDR3 DNA sequence: TGTGCCAGCAGCCTAGGACAGGGCTCCTACGAGCAGTACTTC. Translating it yields CASSLGQGSYEQYF.

The gene calls are TRBV9 and TRBJ1-1; D perhaps matches TRBD1 (6 bases). Germline assignment: CDR1 SGDLS and CDR2 YYNGEE. Trimming stripped 4 bases from V and 4 bases from J, with 14 bases between. This CDR3 contains 14 residues. The CDR3 DNA is TGTGCCAGCAGCAGGGACACCGGGATCACTGAAGCTTTCTTT. This sequence encodes CASSRDTGITEAFF.

The rearrangement joins TRBV18 to TRBJ1-5; weak D call: TRBD1 (5 bases). The CDR3 is 13 amino acids. V lost 6 bases and J lost 5, with 11 bases in between. Germline CDR1 reads KGHSH; CDR2 reads LQKENI. CDR3 region: CASSQSTDQPQHF. The CDR3 DNA sequence: TGTGCCAGCTCCCAGTCGACAGATCAGCCCCAGCATTTT.

This clone was seen repeatedly, ten times or more. DNA of the CDR3: TGCAGTGCTCCGAAGGGGTACGAGCAGTACTTC. This translates into CSAPKGYEQYF. The rearrangement uses TRBV20-1 and TRBJ2-7; a weak D match, TRBD1 (5 bases). Germline V gives CDR1 DFQATT, CDR2 SNEGSKA (reference sequence). V shed 5 bases and J shed 4 bases, with 9 bases lying between them. The CDR3 has 11 amino acids.